The clone carrying this TCR delta chain was seen a handful of times. This specimen comes from a study of gamma-delta chains in newborns, infants, children. The overall study: Microbial exposure reportedly drives polyclonal innate γδ T cell expansion after birth.

TCRdb called clones from the reads again using CATT. The data show a few thousand delta-chain clones, with 38% seen just once and 14% to 15% held by the top ten. CDR1 is TSWWSYY and CDR2 is QGS in the germline V gene. V lost 1 base and J lost 1; bases outside the gene matches: 9. CDR3 length: 17 residues. The V and J genes are TRDV1 and TRDJ1; 7 bases match TRDD3. The TCR sequence derives from a child who received the measles vaccine. The sequenced material came from blood. Here the CDR3 reads CALGERRGDELTDKLIF. DNA for the CDR3: TGTGCTCTTGGGGAACGTCGGGGGGATGAGCTCACCGATAAACTCATCTTT.